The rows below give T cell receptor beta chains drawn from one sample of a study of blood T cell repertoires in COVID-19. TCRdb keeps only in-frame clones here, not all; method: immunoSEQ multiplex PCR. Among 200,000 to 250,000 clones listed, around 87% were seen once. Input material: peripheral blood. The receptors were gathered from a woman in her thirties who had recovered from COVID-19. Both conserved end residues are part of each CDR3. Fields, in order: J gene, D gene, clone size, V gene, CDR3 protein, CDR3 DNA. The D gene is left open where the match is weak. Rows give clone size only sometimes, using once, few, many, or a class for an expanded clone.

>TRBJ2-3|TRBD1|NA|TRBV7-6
CASSLRQGARWGTDTQYF
TGTGCCAGCAGCCTCCGACAGGGGGCTCGATGGGGGACAGATACGCAGTATTTT
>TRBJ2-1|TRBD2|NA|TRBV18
CASSPGTSGDSEQFF
TGTGCCAGCTCCCCCGGGACTAGCGGGGACAGTGAGCAGTTCTTC
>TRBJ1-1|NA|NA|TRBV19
CASSSRWKAFF
TGTGCCAGTAGTTCGCGGTGGAAAGCTTTCTTT
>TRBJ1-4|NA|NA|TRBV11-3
CASTLATGSNEKLFF
TGTGCCAGCACCCTAGCGACCGGTTCTAATGAAAAACTGTTTTTT
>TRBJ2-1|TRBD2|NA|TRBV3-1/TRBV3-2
CASSLWDYQVDEQFF
TGTGCCAGCAGCCTTTGGGACTACCAGGTGGATGAGCAGTTCTTC
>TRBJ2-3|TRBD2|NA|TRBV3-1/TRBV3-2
CASSQDTVGVRASGGAGTHTQYF
TGTGCCAGCAGCCAAGATACCGTCGGCGTCCGGGCTAGCGGGGGGGCGGGTACACATACGCAGTATTTT
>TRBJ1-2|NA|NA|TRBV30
CAWSVQVRTLPHYGYTF
TGTGCCTGGAGTGTACAGGTCAGGACCCTTCCCCACTATGGCTACACCTTC
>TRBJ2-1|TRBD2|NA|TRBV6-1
CASSEVASGGEQFF
TGTGCCAGCAGTGAAGTGGCTAGCGGGGGGGAGCAGTTCTTC
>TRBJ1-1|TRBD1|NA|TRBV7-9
CASSPQGGNTEAFF
TGTGCCAGCAGCCCACAGGGGGGGAACACTGAAGCTTTCTTT
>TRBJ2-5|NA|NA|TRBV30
CAWAGETQYF
TGTGCCTGGGCAGGCGAGACCCAGTACTTC
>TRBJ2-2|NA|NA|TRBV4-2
CASSQDGGRGNTGELFF
TGTGCCAGCAGCCAAGACGGCGGCAGGGGGAACACCGGGGAGCTGTTTTTT
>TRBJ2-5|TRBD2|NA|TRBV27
CASSSSQTQLAGVLETQYF
TGTGCCAGCAGTTCCTCGCAAACTCAACTAGCGGGGGTTTTAGAGACCCAGTACTTC
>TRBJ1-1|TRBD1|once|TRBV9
CASSAEDRDRVTEAFF
TGTGCCAGCAGCGCGGAAGACCGGGACAGGGTCACTGAAGCTTTCTTT
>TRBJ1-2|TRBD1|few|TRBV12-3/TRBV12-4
CASSLGTGLGHTF
TGTGCCAGCAGCCTCGGGACAGGGTTAGGTCACACCTTC
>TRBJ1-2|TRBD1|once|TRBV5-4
CASSIDRGGGYTF
TGTGCCAGCAGTATTGACAGGGGGGGAGGCTACACCTTC
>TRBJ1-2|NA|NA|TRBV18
CASSPGQSYDGYTF
TGTGCCAGCTCACCTGGACAGTCCTACGATGGCTACACCTTC
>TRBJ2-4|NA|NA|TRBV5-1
CASSGGAGREPIQYF
TGCGCCAGCAGCGGAGGGGCAGGCCGGGAACCCATTCAGTACTTC
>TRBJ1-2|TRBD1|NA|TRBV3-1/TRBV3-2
CASSPTGGYGYTF
TGTGCCAGCAGCCCGACAGGGGGCTATGGCTACACCTTC
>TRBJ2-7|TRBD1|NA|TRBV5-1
CASSAQNPGQGTYEQYF
TGCGCCAGCAGCGCACAAAATCCGGGACAGGGAACCTACGAGCAGTACTTC
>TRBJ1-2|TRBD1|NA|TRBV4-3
CASSRGQDGYGYTF
TGCGCCAGCAGCCGTGGACAGGACGGCTATGGCTACACCTTC
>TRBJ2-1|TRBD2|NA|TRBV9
CASSVLTSGGPEDFNEQFF
TGTGCCAGCAGCGTTCTCACTAGCGGGGGGCCGGAGGACTTCAATGAGCAGTTCTTC
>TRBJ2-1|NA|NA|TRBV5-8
CASSLYRERSYNEQFF
TGTGCCAGCAGCTTGTACCGGGAGCGCTCCTACAATGAGCAGTTCTTC
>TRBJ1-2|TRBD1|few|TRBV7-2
CASSLAQGSDGYTF
TGTGCCAGCAGCTTGGCACAGGGGAGTGATGGCTACACCTTC
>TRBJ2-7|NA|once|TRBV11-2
CASSRPTGGNYEQYF
TGTGCCAGCAGCCGCCCGACAGGTGGAAACTACGAGCAGTACTTC
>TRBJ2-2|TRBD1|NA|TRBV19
CASSIGEQGSAAGELFF
TGTGCCAGTAGTATCGGGGAACAGGGGAGTGCGGCCGGGGAGCTGTTTTTT
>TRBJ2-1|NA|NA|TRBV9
CASSVESGNPYNEQFF
TGTGCCAGCAGCGTAGAAAGCGGCAACCCTTACAATGAGCAGTTCTTC
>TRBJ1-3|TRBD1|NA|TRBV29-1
CSVGDRAGNTIYF
TGCAGCGTGGGGGACAGGGCTGGAAACACCATATATTTT
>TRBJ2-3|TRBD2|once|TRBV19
CASSMAGGRDTQYF
TGTGCCAGTAGTATGGCGGGGGGCCGGGATACGCAGTATTTT
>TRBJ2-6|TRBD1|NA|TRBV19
CASSTRTGGFGANVLTF
TGTGCCAGTAGTACCCGGACAGGGGGCTTTGGGGCCAACGTCCTGACTTTC
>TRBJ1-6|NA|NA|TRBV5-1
CASSFTGSSYNSPLHF
TGCGCCAGCAGCTTTACAGGGAGCTCCTATAATTCACCCCTCCACTTT
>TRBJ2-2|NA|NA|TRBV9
CASSVRTRTGELFF
TGTGCCAGCAGCGTCAGGACACGCACCGGGGAGCTGTTTTTT
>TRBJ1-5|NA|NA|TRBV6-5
CASSYGQGFQPQHF
TGTGCCAGCAGTTACGGGCAGGGCTTTCAGCCCCAGCATTTT
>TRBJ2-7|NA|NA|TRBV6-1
CASSEGTFLYEQYF
TGTGCCAGCAGTGAAGGGACATTTCTGTACGAGCAGTACTTC
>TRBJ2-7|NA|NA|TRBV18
CASSRPDRGTSYEQYF
TGTGCCAGCTCCCGACCTGACCGGGGTACCTCCTACGAGCAGTACTTC
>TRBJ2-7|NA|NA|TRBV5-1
CASSLVAGLYYEQYF
TGCGCCAGCAGCTTGGTGGCAGGGCTGTACTACGAGCAGTACTTC
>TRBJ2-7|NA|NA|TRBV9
CASSGPQGNEQYF
TGTGCCAGCAGCGGACCACAGGGCAACGAGCAGTACTTC
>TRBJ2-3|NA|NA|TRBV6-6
CASSSPGGGTDTQYF
TGTGCCAGCAGTTCCCCCGGCGGGGGCACAGATACGCAGTATTTT
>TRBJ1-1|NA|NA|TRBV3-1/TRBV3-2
CASSQVGGINTEAFF
TGTGCCAGCAGCCAAGTAGGGGGAATCAACACTGAAGCTTTCTTT
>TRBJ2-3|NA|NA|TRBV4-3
CASSQDEGGTDTQYF
TGCGCCAGCAGCCAAGACGAGGGGGGCACAGATACGCAGTATTTT
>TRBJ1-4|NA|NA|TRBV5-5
CASSLGQGGNEKLFF
TGTGCCAGCAGCTTGGGGCAGGGTGGGAATGAAAAACTGTTTTTT
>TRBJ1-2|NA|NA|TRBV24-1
CATSDGGEGSPNYGYTF
TGTGCCACCAGTGATGGGGGGGAGGGCAGTCCTAACTATGGCTACACCTTC